This TCR beta chain was identified during a study of blood T cell repertoires in COVID-19 (dated by TCRdb to the early 2020s). Turning to the overall study: Collaborator samples came from the United States, Italy and Spain and covered acute and convalescent phases of COVID-19. The material from the prospective study consisted of cDNA or gDNA derived from T cells, B-cell-depleted T cells, or PBMCs. Deeply sampled blood TCRbeta repertoires from subjects exposed to, actively infected with, or recovered from COVID-19 were included in the dataset. The repertoires were made available in a free public database intended to serve as a resource for research on the immune response to SARS-CoV-2. The samples were drawn from two sources: the first 160 participants of the ongoing ImmuneRACE study, and some 1,300 subjects contributed by 6 global collaborators. The sample metadata nearly always contained a de-identified subject ID, COVID-19 status, age in years and sex. Where available, HLA class I and class II types were obtained from metadata supplied by the sample provider rather than from assay-based typing. Here is what the overall study found, with its caveats: The quantity of clinical and demographic metadata differed by source and by participant and was supplied without curation.

Including cysteine and phenylalanine, the CDR3 has 11 amino acids. This entry keeps only the CDR3 DNA: 33 bases, framed from base 1. The germline ends are 9 bases apart after V is trimmed by 10 bases and J by 8 bases. The CDR1 and CDR2 encoded by the germline V gene are SNHLY and FYNNEI. This clone was picked up one time. Its specific antigen is unknown. It has no much larger one-base neighbor in the sample; base qualities were not kept. The immunoSEQ Assay, a bias-controlled multiplex PCR, was used to amplify TCRbeta CDR3 regions from genomic DNA. Turning to the authors' computational methods: Nucleated cell counts per sample were estimated from amplification of reference gene primers within the assay. Sequence reads were collapsed and filtered to measure the absolute abundance of every unique TCRbeta CDR3 rearrangement. Productive Simpson clonality was computed per sample as the square root of Simpson's diversity index over productive rearrangements. This is the immuneACCESS table as TCRdb keeps it, with only in-frame sequences that have V and J called. A part of the clones is gone; compared with another copy, unresolved V genes explain less than half, and the rest is unexplained. V, J and clone size are taken as reported in that table, and D and trimming were inferred from the DNA itself. In this sample the table shows approximately 110,000 clones, roughly 85% of which occur a single time. Roughly 1.4% of the sample goes to the ten largest clones.

Collaborating institutions collected whole blood in K2EDTA tubes following their own protocols. For TCRbeta analysis, collaborator samples were shipped as frozen whole blood, as isolated PBMCs, or as DNA extracted from either sample type. The rearrangement joined TRBV2 to TRBJ1-6; TRBD1 could be the D gene, as 5 bases match. The TCR was taken from a man aged 35 to 55 with acute or convalescent COVID-19. The sample comprised peripheral blood. The DNA is TGTGCCACCCAAGGGGATTCACCCCTCCACTTT. Its coded protein is CATQGDSPLHF.